This entry lists 24 T cell receptor beta chains sequenced from one sample in a study of T cell repertoires in cytomegalovirus infection. Each CDR3 protein is one row after TCRdb ran MiXCR on the reads. The sample contains about 920,000 distinct CDR3 sequences, roughly 30% of which appear only once. These TCRs' antigens remain unknown. The sample in question was cultured CD8+ T cells from PBMCs, obtained from culture after CMV antigen stimulation. Receptors were obtained from a human donor in good health (CMV status not recorded). Some clones in this sample may be carry-over from other donors' samples.

This rearrangement joins TRBV5-6 to TRBJ2-3; TRBD1 agrees at 7 bases. V shed 4 bases, J shed 5 bases, and the junction held 19 bases outside the gene matches. The CDR3 is 18 amino acids. From germline, CDR1 is SGHDT and CDR2 YYEEEE. The CDR3, as DNA: TGTGCCAGCAGCCTTAGACAGGGCTTCAGTCGGTGGTTAGATACGCAGTATTTT. It is translated as CASSLRQGFSRWLDTQYF.

This clonotype appeared a few times. V is TRBV7-9 and J is TRBJ2-7; tentatively, D is TRBD2 (6 bases). The V end was cut by 6 bases, the J end by 1 base, with 10 bases between. The CDR3 has 13 amino acids. Germline lookup yields CDR1 SEHNR and CDR2 FQNEAQ (reference sequence). The CDR3, as DNA: TGTGCCAGCAGTGGACTACCTTCCTACGAGCAGTACGTC. Encoded protein: CASSGLPSYEQYV.

There are a few counts of this clonotype. V and J are TRBV20-1 and TRBJ1-1; the match to TRBD1 covers 7 bases. Trimming removed 1 base from V and 1 base from J; junction bases left unmatched: 6. The CDR3 consists of 15 residues. Per germline, CDR1 DFQATT and CDR2 SNEGSKA (reference sequence). The CDR3 bases are TGCAGTGCTAGAGCCTTAGACAGGGCGAACACTGAAGCTTTCTTT. Protein: CSARALDRANTEAFF.

In this sample, this clonotype turned up a few times. The chain recombines TRBV10-3 with TRBJ1-4; D not resolved. Per germline, CDR1 ENHRY and CDR2 SYGVKD. With 4 bases removed from V and 0 bases from J, the gap between germline ends came to 12 bases. This CDR3 spans 16 amino acids. CDR3 bases: TGTGCCATCAGTGGGGGATTACTTGCAACTAATGAAAAACTGTTTTTT. Translating gives CAISGGLLATNEKLFF.

Only a few counts were recorded for this clonotype. The J gene is TRBJ1-1, the V gene TRBV4-1, with D hard to call. Germline CDR1 MGHRA, CDR2 YSYEKL. The V end was cut by 1 base, the J end by 1 base, with 10 bases between. This CDR3 spans 15 amino acids. CDR3 DNA sequence: TGCGCCAGCAGCCAAGCGCAGGAACGGAACACTGAAGCTTTCTTT. Protein product: CASSQAQERNTEAFF.

Ten or more counts support this clonotype. V usage is TRBV12-3 or TRBV12-4 and J usage is TRBJ2-3; D is unclear. The length of the CDR3 is 15 residues. V lost 0 bases and J 0 bases, leaving 7 bases between the germline ends. Here the CDR3 DNA reads TGTGCCAGCAGTTTAGCACCGCGTAGCACAGATACGCAGTATTTT. Its protein is CASSLAPRSTDTQYF.

This clonotype was picked up a small number of times. J is TRBJ1-4 and V is TRBV5-1; TRBD1 matches at 8 bases. The CDR3 extends over 16 amino acids. J gave up 6 bases and V 4 bases, and 11 bases lay outside the gene matches. Germline V gene lookup returns CDR1 SGHRS and CDR2 YFSETQ. The CDR3 loop reads CASSGGTGEHYEKLFF. CDR3 nucleotides: TGCGCCAGCAGCGGGGGGACAGGAGAACACTATGAAAAACTGTTTTTT.

In this sample, this clonotype turned up many times. The junction does not match germline at one end; this may be a read error. The chain uses TRBV27 and TRBJ2-2; no definite D call. Germline CDR1 MNHEY, CDR2 SMNVEV (reference sequence). This CDR3 is 13 amino acids long. In DNA form, the CDR3 reads TGTGCCAGCAGCTTATGGGACACCGGGGAGCTGTTTTTT. Translation gives CASSLWDTGELFF.

The chain has TRBV4-2 and TRBJ2-5; D is undetermined. There are 16 residues in the CDR3. Per germline, CDR1 LGHNA and CDR2 YNFKEQ. The V gene lost 0 bases and the J gene lost 0 bases, with 11 bases spanning the gap. The CDR3 DNA reads TGTGCCAGCAGCCAAGAATGGAGCGCGTACCAAGAGACCCAGTACTTC. Encoded protein: CASSQEWSAYQETQYF.

In this sample, this clonotype turned up a few times. This chain connects TRBV28 to TRBJ2-3, with 7 bases identical to TRBD1. The CDR3 spans 13 residues. The germline V gene encodes CDR1 MDHEN and CDR2 SYDVKM. Germline trimming cut 7 bases from V and 1 base from J; bases unmatched to any gene: 2. The CDR3 coding sequence is TGTGCCAGCAAGGGGGCCGGCACAGATACGCAGTATTTT. This sequence encodes CASKGAGTDTQYF.

This clonotype was detected a few times. V is TRBV27 and J is TRBJ1-6; D uncertain. From germline, CDR1 is MNHEY and CDR2 SMNVEV (reference sequence). Trimming shortened V by 7 bases and J by 0 bases, and 7 bases separated the two germline ends. The CDR3 loop spans 14 amino acids. CDR3 sequence (DNA): TGTGCCAGCAAGTTTAGCTCCTATAATTCACCCCTCCACTTT. Its translation is CASKFSSYNSPLHF.

The chain joins TRBV6-2 or TRBV6-3 to TRBJ2-2; 12 bases are a match to TRBD1. Germline V CDR1 and CDR2: MNHEY, SVGEGT. CDR3 length equals 14 residues. V lost 4 bases, J lost 13 bases, and 7 bases stayed unmatched. CDR3 in DNA: TGTGCCAGCAGTTGGGGACAGGGGGCCTGGTCGCTGTTTTTT. Its translation: CASSWGQGAWSLFF.

Only a few counts were recorded for this clonotype. The rearrangement links TRBV7-6 to TRBJ1-1; D uncertain. Per germline, CDR1 SGHVS and CDR2 FNYEAQ. There are 19 residues in the CDR3. Trimming stripped 1 base from V and 3 bases from J, with 24 bases between. CDR3 residues: CASSLEVSAAGVGDTEAFF. CDR3 nucleotide sequence: TGTGCCAGCAGCTTAGAGGTCTCGGCGGCCGGGGTCGGGGACACTGAAGCTTTCTTT.

Only a few counts were recorded for this clonotype. The chain combines TRBV19 with TRBJ2-3, with D perhaps matching TRBD1 (6 bases). Trimming removed 6 bases from V and 2 bases from J, with 21 bases in between. CDR1 LNHDA and CDR2 SQIVND come from the germline V gene (reference sequence). CDR3 length: 17 amino acids. CDR3 DNA sequence: TGTGCCAGTAGCGCTACCGTTTCCGACAGGATCACAGATACGCAGTATTTT. It translates to CASSATVSDRITDTQYF.

The CDR3 DNA reads TGCAGCGTTGAGGCTAGCGGGTACAATGAGCAGTTCTTC. Translation gives CSVEASGYNEQFF. The V gene is TRBV29-1, the J gene TRBJ2-1, with TRBD2 matching over 8 bases. The germline V gene has CDR1 SQVTM and CDR2 ANQGSEA. The CDR3 is 13 amino acids. The ends lost 3 bases at V and 4 bases at J; junction bases unmatched: 2.

This sequence joins TRBV28 and TRBJ2-5; the D is unclear. This CDR3 comprises 14 residues. Trimming pared 4 bases from V and 6 bases from J, leaving 15 bases between. CDR1 MDHEN and CDR2 SYDVKM come from the germline V gene. The CDR3 here is CASSSPRAPKTQYF. The CDR3 bases are TGTGCCAGCAGTTCCCCGCGAGCGCCGAAGACCCAGTACTTC.

The sample holds a few counts of this clonotype. The V and J genes are TRBV12-3 or TRBV12-4 and TRBJ1-1, with D maybe TRBD1 (6 bases). The CDR3 has 14 amino acids. With 7 bases removed from V and 7 bases from J, the gap between germline ends came to 19 bases. CDR3 amino acids: CASNLIGGRIEAFF. For the CDR3, the DNA is TGTGCCAGCAACCTAATAGGGGGAAGGATTGAAGCTTTCTTT.

In its sample, this clonotype was seen a few times. The V gene is TRBV7-6, the J gene TRBJ1-5, with 8 bases lining up with TRBD1. The CDR3 is 15 residues long. The germline V gene has CDR1 SGHVS and CDR2 FNYEAQ. V dropped 6 bases and J dropped 6; count of bases not matched to a gene: 10. Here the CDR3 DNA reads TGTGCCAGCAGTTCCTCACAGGGGGAGGTTCAGCCCCAGCATTTT. This gives the protein CASSSSQGEVQPQHF.

This clonotype occurred many times. The gene calls are TRBV7-2 and TRBJ2-7; 7 positions agree with TRBD1. The CDR3 has 15 amino acids. Germline V CDR1 and CDR2: SGHTA, FQGNSA. With 2 bases clipped from V and 2 bases from J, the junction kept 6 bases outside the gene matches. CDR3 coding DNA: TGTGCCAGCAGCTTAACCACAAGGGGGCCCTACGAGCAGTACTTC. Encoded protein: CASSLTTRGPYEQYF.

This clonotype was detected a few times. This chain uses TRBV12-3 or TRBV12-4 with TRBJ2-5; D tentatively fits TRBD1 or TRBD2 (5 bases each). The CDR3 consists of 13 residues. The ends were cut back, 10 bases at V and 2 bases at J, with 14 bases in the middle. Here the CDR3 reads CATGTSLQETQYF. In DNA form, the CDR3 reads TGTGCCACCGGGACGTCCCTTCAAGAGACCCAGTACTTC.

V and J are TRBV12-3 or TRBV12-4 and TRBJ2-1; D ambiguous. Trimming stripped 4 bases from V and 0 bases from J, with 16 bases between. The length of the CDR3 is 17 residues. In nucleotides, the CDR3 is TGTGCCAGCAGTTCGCAAATCACGATGGGCTCCTACAATGAGCAGTTCTTC. It translates to CASSSQITMGSYNEQFF.

The gene calls are TRBV24-1 and TRBJ1-5; 7 bases fit TRBD1. Per germline, CDR1 KGHDR and CDR2 SFDVKD. CDR3 length equals 16 residues. J was trimmed by 0 bases and V by 5 bases; bases with no gene match: 6. CDR3 residues: CATSGLTGSSNQPQHF. CDR3 bases: TGTGCCACCAGTGGCTTGACAGGGAGTAGCAATCAGCCCCAGCATTTT.

This clonotype was detected a few times. The chain carries TRBV6-5 and TRBJ2-1; TRBD2 matches at 9 bases. This CDR3 region has 15 residues. In germline, CDR1 is MNHEY, CDR2 SVGAGI. V lost 5 bases, J lost 10 bases, and 12 bases stayed unmatched. CDR3 DNA sequence: TGTGCCAGCAGTGCACCGGGACTAGCACAGTTGGAGCAGTTCTTC. Its translation is CASSAPGLAQLEQFF.

This clonotype appeared many times. This chain joins TRBV6-2 or TRBV6-3 and TRBJ1-2; maybe TRBD1 (5 bases). The CDR3 runs to 13 residues. Trimming removed 7 bases from V and 4 bases from J, with 13 bases in between. The germline V gene encodes CDR1 MNHEY and CDR2 SVGEGT. The CDR3 reads CASKDGRGYGYTF. In DNA form, the CDR3 reads TGTGCCAGCAAAGACGGAAGGGGCTATGGCTACACCTTC.